This T cell receptor beta chain is drawn from a study of cytomegalovirus exposure and HLA in healthy donors. The CDR3 loop spans 12 amino acids. V was trimmed by 1 base and J by 7 bases, leaving 7 bases between them. Looked up from germline, CDR1 is GTSNPN and CDR2 is SVGIG (reference sequence). About this clone: Antigen: not known.

Overall study findings and caveats: In vitro work confirmed that a few CMV-associated chains recognize CMV antigens. There was a cluster of highly shared sequence variants that was likely a sequencing artifact. HLA alleles showed associations with 16,951 TCR beta sequences in a later analysis, at a 0.05 false discovery rate. Earlier results showed most TCR beta V segments being productive about 90% or about 30% of the time.

With 60 Vbeta and 13 Jbeta primers, the PCR was carried out. Some clones are missing from TCRdb's copy, which holds only in-frame ones; the method was immunoSEQ multiplex PCR. Seen in this sample are 40,000 to 60,000 clones; the ten most common clones hold roughly 26%. Sample: PBMCs. The chain combines TRBV30 with TRBJ1-4; D might be TRBD1 (5 bases). This clonotype was obtained from a man aged 40-55 years in good health and CMV-seropositive. CDR3 amino acids: CAWSAGLEKLFF. Here the CDR3 DNA reads TGTGCCTGGAGTGCAGGGCTTGAAAAACTGTTTTTT.